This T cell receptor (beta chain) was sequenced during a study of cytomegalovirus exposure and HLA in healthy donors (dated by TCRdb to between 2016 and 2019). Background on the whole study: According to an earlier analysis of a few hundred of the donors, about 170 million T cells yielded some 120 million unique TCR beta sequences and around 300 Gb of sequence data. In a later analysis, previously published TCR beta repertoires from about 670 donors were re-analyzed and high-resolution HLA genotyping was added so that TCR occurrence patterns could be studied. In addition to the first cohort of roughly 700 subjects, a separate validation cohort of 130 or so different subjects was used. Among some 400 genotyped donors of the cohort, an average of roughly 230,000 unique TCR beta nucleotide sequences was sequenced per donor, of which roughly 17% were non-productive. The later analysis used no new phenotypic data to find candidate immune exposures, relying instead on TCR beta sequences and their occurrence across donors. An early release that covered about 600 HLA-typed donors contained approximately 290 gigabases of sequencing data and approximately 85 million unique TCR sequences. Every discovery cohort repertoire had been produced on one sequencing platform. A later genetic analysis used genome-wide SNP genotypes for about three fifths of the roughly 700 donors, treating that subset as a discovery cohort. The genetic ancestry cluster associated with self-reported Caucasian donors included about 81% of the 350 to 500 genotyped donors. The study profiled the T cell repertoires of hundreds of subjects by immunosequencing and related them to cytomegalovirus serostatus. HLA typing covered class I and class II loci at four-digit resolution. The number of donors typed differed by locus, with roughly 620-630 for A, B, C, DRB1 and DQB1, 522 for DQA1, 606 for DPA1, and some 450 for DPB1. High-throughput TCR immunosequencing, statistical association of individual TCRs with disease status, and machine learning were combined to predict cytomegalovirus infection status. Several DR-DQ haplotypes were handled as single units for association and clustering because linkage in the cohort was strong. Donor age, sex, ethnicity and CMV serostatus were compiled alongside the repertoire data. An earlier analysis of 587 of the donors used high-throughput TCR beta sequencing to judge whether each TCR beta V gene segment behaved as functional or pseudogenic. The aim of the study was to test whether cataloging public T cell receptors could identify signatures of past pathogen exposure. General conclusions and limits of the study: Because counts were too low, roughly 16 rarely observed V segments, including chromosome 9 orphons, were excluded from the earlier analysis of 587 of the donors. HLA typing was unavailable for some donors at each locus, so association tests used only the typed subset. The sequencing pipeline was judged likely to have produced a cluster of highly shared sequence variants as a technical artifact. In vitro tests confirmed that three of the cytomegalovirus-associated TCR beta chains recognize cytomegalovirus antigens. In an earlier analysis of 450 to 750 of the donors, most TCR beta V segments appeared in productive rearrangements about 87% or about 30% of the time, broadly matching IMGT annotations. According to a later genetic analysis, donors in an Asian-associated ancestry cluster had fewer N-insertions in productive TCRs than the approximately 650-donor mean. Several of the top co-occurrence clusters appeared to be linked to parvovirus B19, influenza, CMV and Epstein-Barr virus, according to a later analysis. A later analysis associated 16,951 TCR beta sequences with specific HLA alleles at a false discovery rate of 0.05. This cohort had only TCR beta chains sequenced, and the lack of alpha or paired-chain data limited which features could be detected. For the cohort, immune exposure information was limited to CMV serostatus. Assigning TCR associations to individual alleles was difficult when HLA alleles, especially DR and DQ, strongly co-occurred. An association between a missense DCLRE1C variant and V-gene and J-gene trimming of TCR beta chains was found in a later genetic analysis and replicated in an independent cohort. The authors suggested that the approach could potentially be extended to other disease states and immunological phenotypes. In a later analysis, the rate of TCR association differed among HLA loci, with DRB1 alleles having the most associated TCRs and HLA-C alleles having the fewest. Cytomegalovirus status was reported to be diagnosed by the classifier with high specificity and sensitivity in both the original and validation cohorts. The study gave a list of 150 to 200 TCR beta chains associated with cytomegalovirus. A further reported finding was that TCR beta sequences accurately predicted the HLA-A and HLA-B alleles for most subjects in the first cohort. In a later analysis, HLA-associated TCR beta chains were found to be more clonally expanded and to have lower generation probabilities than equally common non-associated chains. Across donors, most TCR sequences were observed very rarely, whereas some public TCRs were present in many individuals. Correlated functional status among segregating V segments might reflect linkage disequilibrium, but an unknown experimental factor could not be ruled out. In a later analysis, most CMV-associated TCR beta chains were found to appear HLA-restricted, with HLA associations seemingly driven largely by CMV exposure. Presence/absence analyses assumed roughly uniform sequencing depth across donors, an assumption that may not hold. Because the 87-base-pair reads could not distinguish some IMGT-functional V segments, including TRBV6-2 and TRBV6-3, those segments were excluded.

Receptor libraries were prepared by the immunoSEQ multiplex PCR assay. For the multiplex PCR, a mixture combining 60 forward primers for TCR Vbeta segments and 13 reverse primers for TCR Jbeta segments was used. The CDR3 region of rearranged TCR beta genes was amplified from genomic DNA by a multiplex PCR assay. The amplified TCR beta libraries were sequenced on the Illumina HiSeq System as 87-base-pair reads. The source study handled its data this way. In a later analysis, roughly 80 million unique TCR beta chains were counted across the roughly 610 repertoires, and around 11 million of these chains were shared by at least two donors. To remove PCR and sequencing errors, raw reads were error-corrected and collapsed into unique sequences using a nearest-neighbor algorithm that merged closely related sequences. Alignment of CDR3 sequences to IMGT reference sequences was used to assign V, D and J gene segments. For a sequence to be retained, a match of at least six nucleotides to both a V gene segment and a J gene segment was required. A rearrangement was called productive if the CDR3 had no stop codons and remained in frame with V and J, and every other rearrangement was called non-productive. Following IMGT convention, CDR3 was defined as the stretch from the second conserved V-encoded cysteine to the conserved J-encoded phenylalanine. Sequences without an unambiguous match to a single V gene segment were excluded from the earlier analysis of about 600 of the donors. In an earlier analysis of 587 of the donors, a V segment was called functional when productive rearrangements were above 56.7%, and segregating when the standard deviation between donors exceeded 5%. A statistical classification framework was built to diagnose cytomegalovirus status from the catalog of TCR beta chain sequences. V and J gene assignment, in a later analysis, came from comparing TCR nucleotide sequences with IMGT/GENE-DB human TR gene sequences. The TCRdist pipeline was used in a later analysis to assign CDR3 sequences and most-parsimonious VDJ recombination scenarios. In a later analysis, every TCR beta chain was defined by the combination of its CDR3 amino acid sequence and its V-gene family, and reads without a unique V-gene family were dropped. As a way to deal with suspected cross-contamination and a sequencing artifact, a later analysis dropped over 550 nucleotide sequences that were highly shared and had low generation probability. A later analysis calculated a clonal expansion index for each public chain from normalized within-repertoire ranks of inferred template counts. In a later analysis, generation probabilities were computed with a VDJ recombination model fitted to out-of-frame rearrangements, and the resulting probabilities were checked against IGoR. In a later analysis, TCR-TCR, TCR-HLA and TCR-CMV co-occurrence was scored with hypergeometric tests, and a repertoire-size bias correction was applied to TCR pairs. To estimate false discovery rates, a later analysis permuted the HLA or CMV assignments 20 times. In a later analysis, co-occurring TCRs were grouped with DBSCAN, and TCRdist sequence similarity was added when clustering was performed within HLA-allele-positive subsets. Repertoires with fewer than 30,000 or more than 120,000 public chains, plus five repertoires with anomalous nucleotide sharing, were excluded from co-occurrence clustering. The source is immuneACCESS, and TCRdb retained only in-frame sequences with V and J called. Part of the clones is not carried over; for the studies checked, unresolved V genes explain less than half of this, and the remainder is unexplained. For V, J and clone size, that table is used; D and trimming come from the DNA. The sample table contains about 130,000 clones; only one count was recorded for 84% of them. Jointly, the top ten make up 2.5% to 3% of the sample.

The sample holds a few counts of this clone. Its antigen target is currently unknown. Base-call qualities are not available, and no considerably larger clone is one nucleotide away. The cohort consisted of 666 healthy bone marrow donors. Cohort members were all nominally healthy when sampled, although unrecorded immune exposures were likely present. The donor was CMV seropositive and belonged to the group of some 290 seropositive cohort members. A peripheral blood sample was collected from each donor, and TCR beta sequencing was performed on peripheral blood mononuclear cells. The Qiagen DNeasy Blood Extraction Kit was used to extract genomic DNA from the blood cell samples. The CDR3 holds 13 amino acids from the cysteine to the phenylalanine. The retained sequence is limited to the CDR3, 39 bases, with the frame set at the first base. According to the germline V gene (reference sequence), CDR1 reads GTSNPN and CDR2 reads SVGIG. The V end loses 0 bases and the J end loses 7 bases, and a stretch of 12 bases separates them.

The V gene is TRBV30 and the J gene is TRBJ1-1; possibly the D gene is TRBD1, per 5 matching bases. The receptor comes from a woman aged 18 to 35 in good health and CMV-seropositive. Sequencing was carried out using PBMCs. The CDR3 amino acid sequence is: CAWSVNPQGEAFF. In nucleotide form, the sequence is TGTGCCTGGAGTGTTAATCCTCAGGGTGAAGCTTTCTTT.